Sequencing of this T cell receptor beta chain was carried out in a study of metastatic and nonmetastatic thyroid tumors. General study points: A significant increase in TCR beta diversity was reportedly seen in malignant thyroid tumors relative to benign nodules, in blood and tumor.

TCRdb re-called the PCR reads with MiXCR. The table lists under 40,000 clones, 17% of them singletons. There are many counts of this clone. Its antigen is unknown. The CDR3 runs to 13 residues. Per the germline V gene, CDR1 is DFQATT and CDR2 is SNEGSKA (reference sequence). Trimming cost V 6 bases and J 0 bases, with 11 bases left between them. Thyroid surgery had not been preceded by any treatment in any patient. The sequence was obtained from a male donor with papillary thyroid cancer or a benign thyroid nodule (not recorded which). Some clones in this sample may be carry-over from other donors' samples. The rearrangement links TRBV20-1 to TRBJ1-1; tentative D call: TRBD1 (5 bases). Sequencing was carried out using blood. CDR3 in DNA: TGCAGTGCCCGGGACGGATTGAACACTGAAGCTTTCTTT. Translated, it gives CSARDGLNTEAFF.